This T cell receptor (beta chain) was sequenced in a study of technical replicates of blood from a handful of donors. Measured with immunoSEQ multiplex PCR; TCRdb has only the in-frame clones, and not every one. The sample contains around 68,000 clones, 95% to 98% of which appear only once. This CDR3 spans 15 amino acids. Unmatched junction bases numbered 7, after V lost 3 bases and J lost 7 bases. CDR1 and CDR2 (germline): LGHNA, YSLEER. The chain couples TRBV4-3 to TRBJ2-1; 9 positions agree with TRBD1. The sequenced material came from T cells isolated from PBMCs. The source of this sequence is a human donor in good health. The CDR3 DNA sequence: TGCGCCAGCAGCCAGTGGGACAGGGATTCGAATGAGCAGTTCTTC. Its protein is CASSQWDRDSNEQFF.